This record looks at one TCR beta chain sequence and its context. Its cognate antigen is unknown. This sample stems from a study of post-analysis software for immune sequencing data. Looking at the study overall: Disease courses included relapsing-remitting, secondary progressive and progressive-relapsing multiple sclerosis.

Germline values: CDR1 SGHRS, CDR2 YFSETQ. The V and J ends lost 4 bases and 1 base respectively, with 17 bases between them. The CDR3 has 16 amino acids. The authors incorporated unique molecular identifiers into the TCR beta cDNA libraries. T cells numbering about 0.85 to 11 million yielded some 480,000 cDNA molecules. TCRdb reprocessed the PCR reads with MiXCR, giving one entry per CDR3 protein. The table lists fewer than 850,000 distinct CDR3 sequences, just over 45% of them singletons. Findings and limits, study-wide: Patients had higher frequencies than controls of roughly five TRBV segments, including TRBV5-6, TRBV5-1 and TRBV20-1. Strong co-clustering by F measure linked samples that shared a preparation batch. Compared against controls, patients with multiple sclerosis displayed significantly lower normalized Chao1 diversity.

This chain connects TRBV5-1 to TRBJ1-1; weak D call: TRBD1 (6 bases). Sequences were obtained from blood. The receptor comes from a girl under 18 with multiple sclerosis. CDR3 amino acids: CASSGRVGQTNTEAFF. The CDR3 coding sequence is TGCGCCAGCAGCGGGAGGGTGGGACAAACGAACACTGAAGCTTTCTTT.